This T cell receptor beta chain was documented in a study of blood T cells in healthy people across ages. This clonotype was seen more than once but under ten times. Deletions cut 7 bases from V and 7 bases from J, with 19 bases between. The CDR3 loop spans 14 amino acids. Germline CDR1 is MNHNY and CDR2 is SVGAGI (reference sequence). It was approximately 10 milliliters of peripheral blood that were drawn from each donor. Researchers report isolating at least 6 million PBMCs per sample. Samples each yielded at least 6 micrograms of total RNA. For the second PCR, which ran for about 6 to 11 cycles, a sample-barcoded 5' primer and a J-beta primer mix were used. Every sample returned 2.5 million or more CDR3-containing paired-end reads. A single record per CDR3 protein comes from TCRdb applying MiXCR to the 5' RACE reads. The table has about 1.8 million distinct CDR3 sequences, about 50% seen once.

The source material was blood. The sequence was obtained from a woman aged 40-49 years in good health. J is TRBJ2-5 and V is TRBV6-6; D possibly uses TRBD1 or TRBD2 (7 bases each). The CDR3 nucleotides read TGTGCCAGCACTTGGGACAGTCGCGGGGGGACCCAGTACTTC. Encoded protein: CASTWDSRGGTQYF.